The T cell receptor (beta chain) under discussion was sequenced for a study of T cell responses to AZD1222 COVID-19 vaccine. In the study overall: It was second doses at about 4 or about 12 weeks that were pooled.

Germline CDR1 and CDR2: ENHRY and SYGVKD. The CDR3 is 14 amino acids. The germline V and J ends were trimmed by 4 bases and 0 bases, with 7 bases remaining between them. Assay used: immunoSEQ multiplex PCR; TCRdb lists only in-frame clones, some missing. The sample lists 120,000 or so clones, roughly 88% occurring once. The rearrangement links TRBV10-3 to TRBJ1-3; D unresolved. The clonotype comes from an adult in good health. The specimen comprised peripheral blood, sampled on day 0 of AZD1222 vaccination. This CDR3 is CAISGSSSGNTIYF. The CDR3 bases are TGTGCCATCAGTGGCAGCAGCTCTGGAAACACCATATATTTT.